The clone carrying this TCR beta chain appeared a few times. The target antigen is unknown. Treatment in this sample: approximately 9-day PBMC culture with coronavirus spike peptide pools or control peptides (ViraFEST assay). Culture conditions combined 1.5 million to 2.5 million PBMCs per well with around 9.7 IU/ml IL-2 and around 10 ug/ml peptide pools. This entry comes from a study of vaccination and CD4 T cells after COVID-19. The overall study: Four females and six males made up the convalescents, with two Hispanic.

An Oncomine TCR Beta short-read assay was used to sequence the DNA from cultured CD4+ T cells. TCRdb re-called the PCR reads through MiXCR, storing one row per CDR3 protein. Of approximately 23,000 distinct CDR3 sequences listed, roughly 52% were seen once; the top ten hold 28%. Between the trimmed V and J ends, which lost 6 bases and 2 bases, there was a span of 13 bases. Germline CDR1 and CDR2: DFQATT and SNEGSKA (reference sequence). CDR3 length: 13 residues. The sequencing here drew on CD4+ T cells from blood, cultured in vitro, taken before SARS-CoV-2 vaccination. V usage is TRBV20-1 and J usage is TRBJ1-2; perhaps TRBD1 as D (6 bases). This receptor was taken from a human donor who received a COVID-19 vaccine. The CDR3 nucleotides read TGCAGTGCCAGTGGACAGTTAAACTATGGCTACACCTTC. This translates into CSASGQLNYGYTF.